This T cell receptor (beta chain) was identified during a study of HIV-infected children after antiretroviral therapy interruption (dated by TCRdb to the late 2010s). With regard to the full study: All eight included children had a CD4+ count above 500 and a viral load below 50 copies/ml, with four on planned treatment interruption and four on continuous treatment. Median age was roughly 10 years in the interruption group and approximately 8 years in the continuous treatment group. For the interruption arm, samples were taken at week 0, at week 12, at the end of interruption (week 24 or 48), and roughly 3 years after the study ended. Most participating children had recorded exposure to EBV and CMV. In the continuous-treatment arm, samples from corresponding weeks 0, 48 and 150 were analyzed. Alongside measurements of thymic output, TCR repertoires of children on planned treatment interruption were compared with TCR repertoires of children on continuous antiretroviral treatment. Study-wide conclusions, independent of this receptor: The small number of patients is a limitation of the study, so the data should be interpreted with caution. In naive CD4+ repertoires of PTI patients, CDR3 sharing between time points fell after interruption began; many sequences were shared between end of interruption and 3 years later. An increase in the naive CD4+ Gini coefficient was observed by the end of treatment interruption, suggesting clonal expansion, and a return to baseline was observed by 3 years. The sorted CD45RA+ naive cells might contain minor non-naive CD45RA+ populations, such as EMRA or stem memory cells.

Including cysteine and phenylalanine, the CDR3 has 17 amino acids. CDR3 DNA only is kept here, 51 bases in frame from base 1. As encoded in the germline V gene, CDR1 is SGHRS while CDR2 is YFSETQ. Germline trimming: 0 bases from V, 2 bases from J; junction bases outside gene matches: 3. The sample's treatment or condition label, in plain terms: PENTA 11 planned treatment interruption arm or continuous ART arm. The participants, all children from the United Kingdom aged 2 to 15 years, had been on at least three-drug ART for a minimum of 24 weeks. The study required cryopreserved PBMCs containing at least 5 million viable cells, and four candidate patients were excluded because of low viable PBMC yield. Naive CD4+ CD45RA+ CD45RO- T cells were FACS-sorted from thawed PBMCs on a FACSAria III cell sorter. After sorting, cells were fixed, and RNA was extracted with the RNeasy FFPE kit and then with the RNeasy Micro kit.

The library was obtained by 3' RACE. TCR libraries were generated from RNA by a 3' RACE protocol incorporating unique molecular identifiers so that PCR amplification bias could be corrected. Up to 12 amplicon libraries were pooled and sequenced on an Illumina MiSeq with v2 2x250 paired-end chemistry. As for how the authors treated the data: Reads were processed with Decombinator for assignment of V and J genes and CDR3, and barcode-based correction of errors and PCR bias was applied. Before the Gini coefficient was calculated with the R ineq package, repertoires were subsampled to the same depth. GLIPH, Hamming distance and a shared triplet metric were used to assess CDR3 similarity. TCRdb cleaned the public reads at Q25 with fastp, built clones with MiXCR and kept in-frame beta chains. Rows are unified per CDR3 protein, each entry keeping the most common DNA and genes. The V and J calls and clone size are TCRdb's, not the authors'. The sample has some 90,000 distinct CDR3 sequences on record, around 6.9% of them singletons. The ten largest clones represent approximately 1.2% of the sample.

This clonotype came up many times. This receptor's antigen is unknown. No base qualities exist here, and no much larger clone lies one base off it. The chain is made from TRBV5-1 and TRBJ2-1; 12 central bases correspond to TRBD1. This clonotype was obtained from a pool of human donors with HIV. The starting material was CD45RA+ CD4+ T cells from PBMCs, pooled from several time points, obtained from a donor given antiretroviral therapy, either interrupted or continuous. The cell subset or site label here, explained by the study, means: naive CD4+ CD45RA+ CD45RO- T cells. The DNA sequence is TGCGCCAGCAGCTTGGGGGGGACAGGGGGCCCCTACAATGAGCAGTTCTTC. Its protein is CASSLGGTGGPYNEQFF.